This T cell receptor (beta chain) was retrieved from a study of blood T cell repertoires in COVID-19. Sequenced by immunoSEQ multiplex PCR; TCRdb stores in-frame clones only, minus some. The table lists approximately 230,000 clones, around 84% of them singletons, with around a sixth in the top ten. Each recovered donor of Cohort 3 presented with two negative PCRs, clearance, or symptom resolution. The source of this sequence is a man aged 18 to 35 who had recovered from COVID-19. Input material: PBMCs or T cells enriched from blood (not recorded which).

The CDR3 is CASSEGLAGVNEQFF. For the CDR3, the DNA is TGCGCCAGCAGCGAGGGACTAGCGGGAGTTAATGAGCAGTTCTTC. V and J are TRBV5-1 and TRBJ2-1, with 14 bases lining up with TRBD2. CDR3 size: 15 residues. Losses at the gene ends were 4 bases for V and 7 bases for J; bases not matched to a gene: 4. Germline CDR1 is SGHRS and CDR2 is YFSETQ.